The sample holds many counts of the clone carrying this T cell receptor (beta chain). Its antigen is currently unknown. The data are from a study of breast tumors, draining lymph nodes, adjacent tissues. Study findings and constraints: Tumors had less TCR diversity than lymph nodes, more than nontumor tissue. Most tumor T cells seemingly derive from lymph node, then expand in tumor. Luminal-like breast cancer showed significantly greater tumor-nontumor repertoire similarity than basal-like breast cancer did. Data only fit, rather than demonstrated, lymph node origin of most tumor T cells.

Breast cancer patients provided tissue from their axillary draining lymph nodes. V lost 1 base to trimming and J lost 0 bases, with 4 bases between them. Germline values: CDR1 LGHNA, CDR2 YNFKEQ. This CDR3 has 14 residues. Via MiXCR, TCRdb re-called the multiplex PCR reads, giving one row per CDR3 protein. The sample lists 190,000 or so distinct CDR3 sequences, over 25% occurring once. The sample taken for sequencing was axillary lymph node tissue. The chain links TRBV4-2 to TRBJ1-5; D gene ambiguous. The clonotype originates from a female donor with breast cancer. Some clones in this sample may be carry-over from other donors' samples. CDR3 DNA sequence: TGTGCCAGCAGCCAAGTGGGTAGCAATCAGCCCCAGCATTTT. Translated, it gives CASSQVGSNQPQHF.